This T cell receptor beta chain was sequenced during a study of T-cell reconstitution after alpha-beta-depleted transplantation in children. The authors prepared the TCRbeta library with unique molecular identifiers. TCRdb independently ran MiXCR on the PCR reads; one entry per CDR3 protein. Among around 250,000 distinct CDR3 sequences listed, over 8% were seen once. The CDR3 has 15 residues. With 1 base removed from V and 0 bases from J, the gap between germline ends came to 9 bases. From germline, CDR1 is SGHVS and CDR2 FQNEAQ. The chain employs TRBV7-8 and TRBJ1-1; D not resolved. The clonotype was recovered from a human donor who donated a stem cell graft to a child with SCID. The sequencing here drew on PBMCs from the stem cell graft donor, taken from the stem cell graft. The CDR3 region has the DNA TGTGCCAGCAGCTTAGATCCAGCGGTGAACACTGAAGCTTTCTTT. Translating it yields CASSLDPAVNTEAFF.